The clone carrying this T cell receptor (beta chain) was counted ten times or more. The antigen is not known. This sample is part of a study of regulatory T cells in long-lasting Graves disease. General study results and limits: No thyroid tissue was studied; the work used peripheral blood only. TRBV28, TRBJ1-2 and TRBJ2-5 emerged as the favored segments in persistent disease.

This CDR3 comprises 13 residues. The V end lost 0 bases, the J end lost 5 bases, and 10 bases lay between the germline ends. Germline V gene sequence: CDR1 SQVTM, CDR2 ANQGSEA. The time point was: newly diagnosed GD, antithyroid drugs for less than 3 months. Researchers made the TCR library from RNA that was extracted from PBMCs. Patients with Graves' disease were diagnosed by American Thyroid Association guidelines. Roughly 10-milliliter peripheral blood samples went into EDTA tubes. Building the TCR beta libraries relied on iRepertoire HTBI primers, and CDR3 regions underwent Arm-PCR. TCRdb called the multiplex PCR reads again in MiXCR, with one record for every CDR3 protein. Of some 250,000 distinct CDR3 sequences listed, about a sixth are singletons.

Source: peripheral blood mononuclear cells (PBMCs), taken at new diagnosis, from a patient treated with antithyroid drugs. The rearrangement uses TRBV29-1 and TRBJ2-5; perhaps TRBD1 as D (5 bases). The sequence was obtained from a female donor with Graves disease. Here the CDR3 DNA reads TGCAGCGTTGAAGACAGGGTCCTGGAGACCCAGTACTTC. Translating it yields CSVEDRVLETQYF.